This TCR beta chain is from a study of blood T cell repertoires in COVID-19. Across the study: Acute-phase and convalescent COVID-19 samples originated in the United States, Italy and Spain.

The CDR3 runs to 14 residues. Germline values: CDR1 LGHNT, CDR2 FRNRAP. V lost 10 bases to trimming and J lost 2 bases, with 15 bases between them. Libraries were prepared by immunoSEQ multiplex PCR; TCRdb keeps only in-frame clonotypes and omits some of them. The sample includes approximately 94,000 clones, around four fifths of them seen just once. Input material: peripheral blood. The V and J genes are TRBV12-5 and TRBJ1-5, with D tentatively TRBD1 (6 bases). This receptor was obtained from a man aged 70 or older with active or convalescent COVID-19. The CDR3 sequence: CATEGGSGNQPQHF. The CDR3 DNA reads TGTGCTACAGAGGGGGGGAGCGGCAATCAGCCCCAGCATTTT.